The next 18 T cell receptor beta chains were all read from a single sample in a study of sequential checkpoint blockade in melanoma. Treatment given: randomized to nivolumab then ipilimumab (arm A) or the reverse (arm B). Measured with immunoSEQ multiplex PCR; TCRdb has only the in-frame clones, and not every one. Counted here are around 10,000 clones, 23% occurring once; the ten biggest clones make up more than 13%. The sequencing here drew on tumor tissue (inferred from file names), taken from a patient given nivolumab and ipilimumab in sequence. These receptors were taken from a human donor with melanoma.

There are a few counts of this clone. The rearrangement joins TRBV10-3 to TRBJ1-1; D might be TRBD1 (6 bases). This CDR3 spans 16 amino acids. CDR1 and CDR2 (germline): ENHRY, SYGVKD. Trimming cost V 0 bases and J 5 bases, with 16 bases left between them. CDR3 nucleotides: TGTGCCATCAGTGAGTCGTGGGCAGGGGCGAGGACTGAAGCTTTCTTT. It is translated as CAISESWAGARTEAFF.

This clone has more than one count but fewer than ten. V and J are TRBV11-3 and TRBJ2-2; D is uncertain. CDR3 length: 16 residues. From germline, CDR1 is SGHNT and CDR2 YENEEA. Between the trimmed V and J ends, which lost 5 bases and 0 bases, there was a span of 13 bases. This CDR3 is CASSARRLTNTGELFF. CDR3 nucleotide sequence: TGTGCCAGCAGCGCACGACGGCTTACGAACACCGGGGAGCTGTTTTTT.

This chain uses TRBV23-1 with TRBJ1-4; possible D gene TRBD1, 5 bases. TRBV23-1 is identified as an open reading frame with a role that is uncertain. Trimming left V 0 bases short and J 8 bases short, with 13 bases between. This CDR3 is built from 15 residues. CDR3 sequence (DNA): TGCGCCAGCAGTCAATCAAGCAGGGTAGGCGAAAAACTGTTTTTT. Translating it yields CASSQSSRVGEKLFF.

By its share, this clone is medium-sized (0.01 to 0.1%). The chain is built from TRBV5-1 and TRBJ2-1, with D possibly TRBD1 on 5 matching bases. The CDR3 covers 16 residues. V lost 1 base and J lost 2, with 13 bases in between. Per germline, CDR1 SGHRS and CDR2 YFSETQ. The chain's CDR3 is CASSLNLGPPYNEQFF. The CDR3, as DNA: TGCGCCAGCAGCTTGAATCTGGGGCCTCCCTACAATGAGCAGTTCTTC.

This clone was counted only a few times. The chain has TRBV28 and TRBJ1-1; 7 positions match TRBD1. J was trimmed by 5 bases and V by 7 bases; bases with no gene match: 4. The CDR3 has 12 residues. Germline V lookup: CDR1 MDHEN, CDR2 SYDVKM. The CDR3 here is CASTQGGTEAFF. The CDR3 DNA sequence: TGTGCCAGCACCCAGGGGGGGACTGAAGCTTTCTTT.

This clone has only a few counts. The chain couples TRBV6-8 to TRBJ1-3, with D perhaps TRBD1 (6 bases). This CDR3 has 15 residues. V dropped 2 bases and J dropped 1 base, with 9 bases sitting between them. Per germline, CDR1 MNHGY and CDR2 SAAAGT. This chain's CDR3 is CASSYLGGSGNTIYF. In nucleotides, the CDR3 is TGTGCCAGCAGTTACCTAGGGGGGTCTGGAAACACCATATATTTT.

This clone was observed at least ten times. The rearrangement uses TRBV11-3 and TRBJ2-3; D remains unclear. Germline assignment: CDR1 SGHNT and CDR2 YENEEA. This CDR3 has 15 amino acids. V was pared by 2 bases and J by 1 base, with 10 bases between. CDR3 sequence reads: CASSLLLGGTDTQYF. The CDR3 DNA sequence: TGTGCCAGCAGCTTATTACTGGGCGGCACAGATACGCAGTATTTT.

The genes are TRBV11-3 and TRBJ2-7; D remains ambiguous. The germline CDR1 and CDR2 sequences are SGHNT and YENEEA. The CDR3 sequence is 14 residues long. V was pared by 1 base and J by 1 base, with 8 bases between. Written as DNA, the CDR3 is TGTGCCAGCAGCTTAGGGGCCGGTTCCTACGAGCAGTACTTC. Protein: CASSLGAGSYEQYF.

This CDR3 reads CASSISLAGYNEQFF. The CDR3 nucleotides read TGTGCCAGTAGTATCTCCCTAGCGGGTTACAATGAGCAGTTCTTC. The chain has TRBV19 and TRBJ2-1, with 8 bases lining up with TRBD2. This CDR3 is 15 amino acids long. Germline CDR1 and CDR2: LNHDA and SQIVND (reference sequence). V lost 3 bases, J lost 4 bases, and 5 bases stayed unmatched.

V usage is TRBV15 and J usage is TRBJ1-3; 7 bases line up with TRBD1. Germline values: CDR1 LNHNV, CDR2 YYDKDF (reference sequence). V shed 0 bases and J 3 bases; nucleotides not matched to a gene: 11. There are 18 residues in the CDR3. In DNA form, the CDR3 reads TGTGCCACCAGCAGAGAAAACAGGGGAGGAAAGTTTGGAAACACCATATATTTT. This encodes CATSRENRGGKFGNTIYF.

This clone occurred a few times. J is TRBJ2-7 and V is TRBV12-5, with 7 positions matching TRBD1. Germline V gene data show CDR1 as LGHNT and CDR2 as FRNRAP. This CDR3 contains 12 residues. The CDR3, as DNA: TGTGCCAGCACCCTGACAGGGTTCGAGCAGTACTTC. It encodes CASTLTGFEQYF.

J is TRBJ2-7 and V is TRBV12-5; weak D call: TRBD1 (6 bases). Germline-derived CDR1 and CDR2 are LGHNT and FRNRAP. This CDR3 contains 14 residues. CDR3 loop: CASNEGDRTYEQYF. As DNA, the CDR3 is TGTGCCAGCAATGAGGGAGACAGGACCTACGAGCAGTACTTC.

This chain joins TRBV6-8 and TRBJ2-7; 7 nucleotides align to TRBD1. The CDR3 runs to 14 residues. CDR1 MNHGY and CDR2 SAAAGT come from the germline V gene. The J segment lost 2 bases and the V segment lost 5 bases, leaving 6 bases of the junction unmatched. The CDR3, as DNA: TGTGCCAGCAGTGTAAGGGGGCAGACCTACGAGCAGTACTTC. The encoded protein is CASSVRGQTYEQYF.

The genes are TRBV5-1 and TRBJ2-6; TRBD1 might be the D (6 bases). The CDR3 loop spans 18 amino acids. Per germline, CDR1 SGHRS and CDR2 YFSETQ. V shed 3 bases and J shed 0 bases, with 16 bases lying between them. The DNA of the CDR3 is TGCGCCAGCAGCTGGACCCAGGGGCCTAGCTCTGGGGCCAACGTCCTGACTTTC. It translates to CASSWTQGPSSGANVLTF.

This clone showed up just a few times. The chain couples TRBV28 to TRBJ2-1; 12 bases are shared with TRBD2. The V segment lost 2 bases and the J segment 7 bases; nucleotides outside the gene matches: 15. The CDR3 runs to 19 residues. CDR1 and CDR2 from the germline V gene are MDHEN and SYDVKM. The CDR3 loop reads CASSLSVPPSGGAWNEQFF. The DNA of the CDR3 is TGTGCCAGCAGTTTAAGCGTCCCTCCTAGCGGGGGGGCATGGAATGAGCAGTTCTTC.

This clone showed up many times. The CDR3, as DNA: TGTGCCAGCAGCTTGACCCCCAGGGACAGCACAGATACGCAGTATTTT. Encoded protein: CASSLTPRDSTDTQYF. The chain employs TRBV11-3 and TRBJ2-3; D could derive from TRBD1 or TRBD2 (5 bases each). The CDR3 extends over 16 amino acids. V gave up 3 bases and J gave up 0 bases, with 13 bases separating them. Germline V gene data show CDR1 as SGHNT and CDR2 as YENEEA.

The rearrangement links TRBV19 to TRBJ1-2; D might be TRBD1 (5 bases). The CDR3 runs 13 residues. Germline V lookup: CDR1 LNHDA, CDR2 SQIVND (reference sequence). Trimming removed 5 bases from V and 4 bases from J, with 11 bases in between. The CDR3 DNA reads TGTGCCAGTAGTCTCCGGGACTTCTATGGCTACACCTTC. As protein: CASSLRDFYGYTF.

The gene calls are TRBV6-8 and TRBJ1-2, with TRBD1 as a possible D gene (5 bases). This CDR3 comprises 13 residues. The germline V and J ends were trimmed by 5 bases and 6 bases, with 13 bases remaining between them. Germline lookup yields CDR1 MNHGY and CDR2 SAAAGT. This CDR3 reads CASSTRATDGYTF. The CDR3 DNA follows: TGTGCCAGCAGTACCCGGGCGACAGATGGCTACACCTTC.